Sequencing of this T cell receptor beta chain was carried out in a study of blood T cell repertoires in COVID-19. Overall study: Samples came from the United States, Italy and Spain, spanning acute and convalescent COVID-19.

In the original analysis: Amplification from reference gene primers served as the basis for estimated nucleated cell counts. Here immunoSEQ multiplex PCR was the method, and the copy in TCRdb shows in-frame clones only, minus some. V, J and clone size derive from that table, while D and trimming were established from the DNA sequence. The sample records approximately 220,000 clones, approximately 86% being singletons. CDR3 length: 13 residues. Germline V gives CDR1 SGHVS, CDR2 FNYEAQ. The J segment lost 15 bases and the V segment lost 6 bases, leaving 12 bases of the junction unmatched. The specimen sequenced was PBMCs or T cells enriched from blood (not recorded which). The sequence was collected from a woman aged 40 to 49 with acute COVID-19. This chain joins TRBV7-6 and TRBJ2-1; TRBD2 agrees at 9 bases. The CDR3 DNA reads TGTGCCAGCAGGGGACTCAGCGGGAGGAGTCTGTTCTTC. It specifies CASRGLSGRSLFF.